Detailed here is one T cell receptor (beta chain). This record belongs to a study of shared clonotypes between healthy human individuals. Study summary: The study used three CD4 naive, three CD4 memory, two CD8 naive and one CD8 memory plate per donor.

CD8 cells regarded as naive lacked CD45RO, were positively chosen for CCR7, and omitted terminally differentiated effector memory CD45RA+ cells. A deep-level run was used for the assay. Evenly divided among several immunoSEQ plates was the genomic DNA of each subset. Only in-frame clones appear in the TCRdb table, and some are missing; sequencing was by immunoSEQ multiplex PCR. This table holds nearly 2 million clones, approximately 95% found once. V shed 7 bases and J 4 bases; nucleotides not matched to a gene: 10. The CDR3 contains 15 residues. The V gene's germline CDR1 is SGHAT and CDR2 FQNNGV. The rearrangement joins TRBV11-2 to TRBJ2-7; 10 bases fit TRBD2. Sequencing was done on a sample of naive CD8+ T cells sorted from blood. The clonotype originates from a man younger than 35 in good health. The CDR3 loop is CASTPGAGLAYEQYF. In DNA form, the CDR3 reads TGTGCCAGCACCCCAGGAGCGGGACTAGCGTACGAGCAGTACTTC.